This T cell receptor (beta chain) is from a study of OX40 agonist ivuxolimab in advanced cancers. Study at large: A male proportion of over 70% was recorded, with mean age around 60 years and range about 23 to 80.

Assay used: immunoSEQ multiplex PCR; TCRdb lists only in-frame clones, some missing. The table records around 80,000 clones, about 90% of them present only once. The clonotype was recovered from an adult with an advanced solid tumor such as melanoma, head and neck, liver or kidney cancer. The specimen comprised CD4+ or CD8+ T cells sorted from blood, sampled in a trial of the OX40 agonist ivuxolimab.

The CDR3 sequence: CASSKTGYDAFF. The CDR3, as DNA: TGTGCCAGCAGCAAGACAGGTTATGACGCTTTCTTT. The chain is built from TRBV25-1 and TRBJ1-1, with a possible D match to TRBD1 (6 bases). The germline V and J ends were trimmed by 6 bases and 11 bases, with 16 bases remaining between them. This CDR3 spans 12 amino acids. In germline, CDR1 is MGHDK, CDR2 SYGVNS.